This T cell receptor beta chain was obtained from a study of blood T cell repertoires in COVID-19. The overall study: T cells, B-cell-depleted T cells, or PBMCs supplied cDNA or gDNA.

The CDR3 length is 18 residues. Germline CDR1 MDHEN, CDR2 SYDVKM. V was clipped by 4 bases and J by 2 bases; unmatched bases: 14. In the authors' workflow: Estimation of nucleated cell counts was performed using reference gene primer amplification. Clones were sequenced by immunoSEQ multiplex PCR, and TCRdb holds only the in-frame ones, with some missing. Clone size and V and J calls were adopted from that table, with D and trimming inferred from the DNA. The sample contains some 250,000 clones, around four fifths of which appear only once. The chain combines TRBV28 with TRBJ2-1, with 7 nucleotides matching TRBD1. The material sequenced was peripheral blood. This TCR came from a man between 60 and 70 years old with acute or convalescent COVID-19. The CDR3 nucleotides are TGTGCCAGCAGTTCCCATATCCGGGACAGAAGGGCCTACAATGAGCAGTTCTTC. It yields the protein CASSSHIRDRRAYNEQFF.